Listed here are 29 T cell receptor beta chains from one sample, sequenced in a study of beta chain features in type 1 diabetes. Every bit of the isolated RNA underwent reverse transcription, so sequencing read expressed TCRB transcripts. Clones were read by immunoSEQ multiplex PCR, and TCRdb kept only the in-frame ones, dropping some. In the table there are roughly 150,000 clones, around 10% of which are singletons. The sample comprised central memory CD4+ T cells from blood. These receptors were obtained from a man aged 18 to 35 in good health.

Only a few counts were recorded for this clone. V usage is TRBV5-1 and J usage is TRBJ2-1; 8 bases are shared with TRBD1. The V gene's germline CDR1 is SGHRS and CDR2 YFSETQ. Trimming at V came to 4 bases and at J to 0 bases, leaving 15 bases not matched to a gene. This CDR3 comprises 19 residues. The CDR3 loop is CASSTDRGQTYSSYNEQFF. The CDR3 DNA reads TGCGCCAGCAGCACAGACAGGGGTCAGACATACAGCTCCTACAATGAGCAGTTCTTC. Variable domain in full (rest from reference TRBV5-1 and TRBJ2-1): KAGVTQTPRYLIKTRGQQVTLSCSPISGHRSVSWYQQTPGQGLQFLFEYFSETQRNKGNFPGRFSGRQFSNSRSEMNVSTLELGDSALYLCASSTDRGQTYSSYNEQFFGPGTRLTVL.

The chain recombines TRBV9 with TRBJ2-5; 10 bases map to TRBD1. From germline, CDR1 is SGDLS and CDR2 YYNGEE. J gave up 3 bases and V 2 bases, and 4 bases lay outside the gene matches. The CDR3 sequence is 15 residues long. CDR3: CASSVLTGGKETQYF. The DNA of the CDR3 is TGTGCCAGCAGCGTCCTGACAGGGGGCAAAGAGACCCAGTACTTC.

This clone was seen ten or more times. CDR3 loop: CASSKSRELPPDVCAFF. CDR3 nucleotides: TGTGCCAGCAGCAAATCAAGGGAGCTCCCGCCGGATGTGTGTGCTTTCTTT. The chain recombines TRBV21-1 with TRBJ1-1. TRBV21-1 is a pseudogene locus. The CDR3 totals 17 residues.

This clone showed up many times. The chain combines TRBV10-3 with TRBJ2-6; D is unclear. The CDR3 covers 13 residues. The V gene's germline CDR1 is ENHRY and CDR2 SYGVKD. V was trimmed by 7 bases and J by 0 bases, leaving 4 bases between them. The CDR3 loop is CAIMASGANVLTF. The CDR3 nucleotides read TGTGCCATCATGGCCTCTGGGGCCAACGTCCTGACTTTC.

The chain is built from TRBV7-2 and TRBJ2-7; D is unclear. The CDR3 runs to 11 residues. Trimming removed 2 bases from V and 3 bases from J, with 2 bases in between. Looked up from germline, CDR1 is SGHTA and CDR2 is FQGNSA. The CDR3 coding sequence is TGTGCCAGCAGCTTACACTACGAGCAGTACTTC. Translating it yields CASSLHYEQYF.

The CDR3 DNA reads TGTGCCAGCAGTGAAGGACAGGCTGGGAGTCAACGCATTCAGTACTTC. It is translated as CASSEGQAGSQRIQYF. This sequence joins TRBV6-1 and TRBJ2-4; the D gene is possibly TRBD1 (6 bases). Germline V lookup: CDR1 MNHNS, CDR2 SASEGT. The CDR3 extends over 16 amino acids. Trimming pared 1 base from V and 9 bases from J, leaving 19 bases between.

The chain recombines TRBV30 with TRBJ2-3; unclear D gene. The germline V gene has CDR1 GTSNPN and CDR2 SVGIG (reference sequence). The V gene lost 5 bases and the J gene lost 2 bases, with 11 bases spanning the gap. This CDR3 region has 13 residues. CDR3 coding DNA: TGTGCCTGGGAGTCCCACTCCACAGATACGCAGTATTTT. As protein: CAWESHSTDTQYF.

The chain recombines TRBV25-1 with TRBJ1-6, with TRBD1 matching 7 bases. V was clipped by 3 bases and J by 4 bases; unmatched bases: 3. Looked up from germline, CDR1 is MGHDK and CDR2 is SYGVNS. This CDR3 contains 15 residues. The CDR3 DNA reads as TGTGCCAGCAGTGACCCGGGACAGTATAATTCACCCCTCCACTTT. This encodes CASSDPGQYNSPLHF.

This clone appeared a few times. V usage is TRBV7-2 and J usage is TRBJ1-2; maybe TRBD1 (5 bases). Trimming cost V 2 bases and J 3 bases, with 7 bases left between them. CDR3 size: 13 residues. Germline CDR1 is SGHTA and CDR2 is FQGNSA. The CDR3 is CASSLMGDYGYTF. The CDR3 DNA follows: TGTGCCAGCAGCTTAATGGGGGACTATGGCTACACCTTC.

The chain links TRBV7-2 to TRBJ2-5; D is perhaps TRBD1 (5 bases). The CDR3 has 14 residues. The V gene lost 2 bases and the J gene lost 2 bases, with 9 bases spanning the gap. CDR1 SGHTA and CDR2 FQGNSA come from the germline V gene. The CDR3 sequence is CASSLRGWQETQYF. CDR3 sequence (DNA): TGTGCCAGCAGCTTAAGGGGCTGGCAAGAGACCCAGTACTTC.

A word on this clone: A far larger clone lies a single base away; this is likely a read error. This chain links TRBV11-2 with TRBJ2-1; D gene uncertain. The CDR3 spans 11 residues. Germline V lookup: CDR1 SGHAT, CDR2 FQNNGV. V lost 2 bases, J lost 6 bases, and 2 bases lay in between. As DNA, the CDR3 is TGTGCCAGCAGCTTAAGCAATGAGCAGTTCTTC. It is translated as CASSLSNEQFF.

This clone was counted ten times or more. The rearrangement uses TRBV7-2 and TRBJ2-1; D is perhaps TRBD2 (5 bases). Trimming took 5 bases from V and 4 from J, leaving 15 bases between them. The CDR3 runs to 15 residues. The germline V gene has CDR1 SGHTA and CDR2 FQGNSA. The CDR3 nucleotides are TGTGCCAGCAGCCGCGACGGGAACGGATACAATGAGCAGTTCTTC. It is translated as CASSRDGNGYNEQFF.

This clone was detected a few times. This rearrangement joins TRBV18 to TRBJ2-5; 12 bases match TRBD2. The CDR3 loop spans 18 amino acids. Germline loops: CDR1 KGHSH, CDR2 LQKENI. J lost 1 base, V lost 3 bases, and 9 bases had no gene match. The DNA for the CDR3 is TGTGCCAGCTCACCCTGGACTAGCGGGAATTGGGGCCAAGAGACCCAGTACTTC. Translating gives CASSPWTSGNWGQETQYF.

This clone was detected only a few times. The rearrangement links TRBV7-6 to TRBJ2-2, with D perhaps TRBD1 or TRBD2 (7 bases each). There are 15 residues in the CDR3. Trimming removed 5 bases at V and 4 bases at J, with 14 bases between. The V gene's germline CDR1 is SGHVS and CDR2 FNYEAQ. CDR3 protein: CASSGRGQRTGELFF. The CDR3 region has the DNA TGTGCCAGCAGCGGGAGGGGACAGCGCACCGGGGAGCTGTTTTTT.

The J gene is TRBJ2-5, the V gene TRBV7-9; 7 nucleotides agree with TRBD1. The germline V gene has CDR1 SEHNR and CDR2 FQNEAQ (reference sequence). CDR3 length: 14 residues. V was clipped by 0 bases and J by 5 bases; unmatched bases: 3. The CDR3 is CASSLATGMETQYF. CDR3 DNA: TGTGCCAGCAGCTTAGCGACAGGGATGGAGACCCAGTACTTC.

This clone occurred a few times. V usage is TRBV7-9 and J usage is TRBJ2-5; TRBD2 aligns across 13 bases. This CDR3 region has 15 residues. Germline CDR1 SEHNR, CDR2 FQNEAQ (reference sequence). V lost 1 base to trimming and J lost 9 bases; unmatched junction nucleotides: 5. The CDR3 coding sequence is TGTGCCAGCAGCTTAGTGGGGACTAGCGGGACCGCCCAGTACTTC. Protein product: CASSLVGTSGTAQYF.

J is TRBJ1-1 and V is TRBV28; D gene unclear. CDR1 and CDR2 from the germline V gene are MDHEN and SYDVKM. CDR3 size: 14 residues. V lost 7 bases and J 0 bases, leaving 12 bases between the germline ends. Written as DNA, the CDR3 is TGTGCCAGCATAACGGCGGGGTTGAACACTGAAGCTTTCTTT. This translates into CASITAGLNTEAFF.

This chain connects TRBV7-9 to TRBJ1-1; no clear D gene. V dropped 5 bases and J dropped 1 base, with 17 bases sitting between them. Germline V CDR1 and CDR2: SEHNR, FQNEAQ (reference sequence). The length of the CDR3 is 16 residues. The CDR3 reads CASSPTASGANTEAFF. CDR3 bases: TGTGCCAGCAGCCCCACTGCGTCAGGCGCGAACACTGAAGCTTTCTTT. The whole variable domain, filled in from reference TRBV7-9 and TRBJ1-1, reads DTGVSQNPRHKITKRGQNVTFRCDPISEHNRLYWYRQTLGQGPEFLTYFQNEAQLEKSRLLSDRFSAERPKGSFSTLEIQRTEQGDSAMYLCASSPTASGANTEAFFGQGTRLTVV.

This clone was found a few times. The chain is built from TRBV29-1 and TRBJ1-5, with D unresolved. Per the germline V gene, CDR1 is SQVTM and CDR2 is ANQGSEA. V lost 4 bases to trimming and J lost 2 bases, with 12 bases between them. The CDR3 length is 14 residues. The CDR3: CSVGGHSGNQPQHF. DNA for the CDR3: TGCAGCGTTGGTGGCCATTCAGGCAATCAGCCCCAGCATTTT.

This clone has just a few counts. The chain uses TRBV28 and TRBJ2-3; D gene uncertain. Trimming stripped 4 bases from V and 9 bases from J, with 11 bases between. Germline values: CDR1 MDHEN, CDR2 SYDVKM. This CDR3 is built from 12 residues. The CDR3 DNA sequence: TGTGCCAGCAGTTCCCATTTGGCAACGCAGTATTTT. It is translated as CASSSHLATQYF.

The chain carries TRBV7-2 and TRBJ2-1; 7 bases line up with TRBD1. CDR1 SGHTA and CDR2 FQGNSA come from the germline V gene. The CDR3 covers 16 residues. Trimming removed 0 bases from V and 8 bases from J; junction bases left unmatched: 10. CDR3: CASSLASPSQGDEQFF. As DNA, the CDR3 is TGTGCCAGCAGCTTAGCGTCCCCCAGCCAGGGGGATGAGCAGTTCTTC.

This clone was detected a few times. The chain is built from TRBV7-9 and TRBJ2-1, with 8 bases identical to TRBD1. Unmatched junction bases numbered 15, after V lost 5 bases and J lost 15 bases. CDR3 length: 14 residues. Germline V gives CDR1 SEHNR, CDR2 FQNEAQ (reference sequence). The CDR3 DNA reads TGTGCCAGCAGCCGCCTCGGACAGGGAGGTCGTCCGTTCTTC. Residues: CASSRLGQGGRPFF.

This chain joins TRBV28 and TRBJ2-1; D assignment may be TRBD1 or TRBD2 (6 bases each). The CDR3 has 14 amino acids. Germline V gene lookup returns CDR1 MDHEN and CDR2 SYDVKM. V was cut by 4 bases and J by 13 bases, with 20 bases left in between. Here the CDR3 reads CASSSLRGLPIQFF. DNA of the CDR3: TGTGCCAGCAGTTCCCTCCGGGGGCTACCCATACAGTTCTTC.

This clone has just a few counts. The chain carries TRBV2 and TRBJ2-5, with D perhaps TRBD1 (6 bases). This CDR3 region has 15 residues. Trimming shortened V by 7 bases and J by 5 bases, and 20 bases separated the two germline ends. From germline, CDR1 is SNHLY and CDR2 FYNNEI. The DNA of the CDR3 is TGTGCCAGCACCGAAGATTCAGGGGTCGGGGAGACCCAGTACTTC. Protein product: CASTEDSGVGETQYF.

The chain recombines TRBV4-3 with TRBJ2-7; a weak D match, TRBD2 (7 bases). This CDR3 spans 15 amino acids. Deletions cut 4 bases from V and 7 bases from J, with 20 bases between. Per the germline V gene, CDR1 is LGHNA and CDR2 is YSLEER. CDR3 region: CASSPVIRGAGEQYF. The DNA for the CDR3 is TGCGCCAGCAGCCCGGTCATTCGGGGGGCCGGGGAGCAGTACTTC.

The rearrangement joins TRBV25-1 to TRBJ1-1, with a possible D match to TRBD1 (6 bases). The CDR3 totals 13 residues. Trimming shortened V by 6 bases and J by 1 base, and 9 bases separated the two germline ends. The V gene's germline CDR1 is MGHDK and CDR2 SYGVNS. The CDR3 region is CASRQGWNTEAFF. The CDR3 region has the DNA TGTGCCAGCAGACAGGGTTGGAACACTGAAGCTTTCTTT.

The chain recombines TRBV28 with TRBJ1-2; the D is unclear. The CDR3 loop spans 14 amino acids. V was pared by 8 bases and J by 4 bases, with 17 bases between. The V gene's germline CDR1 is MDHEN and CDR2 SYDVKM. The CDR3 loop is CASGPAQRGYGYTF. The CDR3 DNA reads as TGTGCCAGCGGACCAGCCCAGCGGGGCTATGGCTACACCTTC.

The chain recombines TRBV6-4 with TRBJ2-3; weak D call: TRBD1 (6 bases). Germline CDR1 reads MRHNA; CDR2 reads SNTAGT. The CDR3 consists of 14 residues. The V and J ends lost 6 bases and 4 bases respectively, with 14 bases between them. DNA for the CDR3: TGTGCCAGCAGCAGGGGTGGGGGCGCAGATACGCAGTATTTT. Translation: CASSRGGGADTQYF.

The chain is built from TRBV5-1 and TRBJ2-3; 14 positions match TRBD2. Trimming took 9 bases from V and 6 from J; bases not matched to a gene: 9. The CDR3 consists of 15 residues. From germline, CDR1 is SGHRS and CDR2 YFSETQ. The CDR3 region is CATSLGTSGSDTQYF. CDR3 nucleotides: TGCGCCACCTCATTAGGGACTAGCGGGAGTGATACGCAGTATTTT.